A selection of T cell receptor beta chains follows, all from one sample in a study of T cells in localized non-small cell lung cancer. Some clones are missing from TCRdb's copy, which holds only in-frame ones; the method was immunoSEQ multiplex PCR. This table has 75,000 to 80,000 clones, 70% to 90% appearing once. Sequenced material: peripheral blood, taken before any cancer treatment. These receptors came from a female donor older than 55 with stage I lung adenocarcinoma. CDR3s include the opening cysteine and the closing phenylalanine or tryptophan. A D gene is named only where the DNA matches it firmly. Rows may omit the clone size; those that give it use once, few, many or a size class.

d_gene,j_gene,len,abundance,v_gene,CDR3nt,CDR3aa
TRBD1,TRBJ1-3,17,NA,TRBV30,TGTGCCTGGAGGTGGACAGGGGGAACTAAGGTCGGAAACACCATATATTTT,CAWRWTGGTKVGNTIYF
TRBD1,TRBJ1-5,15,NA,TRBV27,TGTGCCAGCAGTTTAAACAGGGGGTCAGGACAGCCCCAGCATTTT,CASSLNRGSGQPQHF
NA,TRBJ1-2,13,few,TRBV2,TGTGCCAGCAGGGAGGGGCAGGACTATGGCTACACCTTC,CASREGQDYGYTF
TRBD2,TRBJ2-1,15,NA,TRBV10-3,TGTGCCATCAGCTGGACTAGCGGGGAAAACAATGAGCAGTTCTTC,CAISWTSGENNEQFF
NA,TRBJ1-3,15,NA,TRBV6-6,TGTGCCAGCAGTTACCCCCAGGGGCTTGGAAACACCATATATTTT,CASSYPQGLGNTIYF
NA,TRBJ2-1,15,NA,TRBV19,TGTGCCAGTAGTAGGGACCAAATCCAACCACCCGAGCAGTTCTTC,CASSRDQIQPPEQFF
TRBD1,TRBJ2-1,17,NA,TRBV5-1,TGCGCCAGCAGCTTGGGAGGAGTTGGGACAGGGGCCAATGAGCAGTTCTTC,CASSLGGVGTGANEQFF
TRBD2,TRBJ2-2,12,NA,TRBV30,TGTGCCTGGTGGGGGGGTCCCGGGGAGCTGTTTTTT,CAWWGGPGELFF
NA,TRBJ2-7,15,NA,TRBV6-1,TGTGCCAGCAGTGCCGAGACTAGGGGTGCCTACGAGCAGTACTTC,CASSAETRGAYEQYF
NA,TRBJ2-1,18,NA,TRBV28,TGTGCCAGCAGTTCTCTTTGGGGTGGGTCCCGCTCCTACAATGAGCAGTTCTTC,CASSSLWGGSRSYNEQFF
NA,TRBJ1-1,14,many,TRBV19,TGTGCCAGTAAGAAAGAGAGGGGTAACACTGAAGCTTTCTTT,CASKKERGNTEAFF
TRBD2,TRBJ2-3,13,NA,TRBV11-3,TGTGCCAGCAGCTCCGCGGGGGCAGATACGCAGTATTTT,CASSSAGADTQYF
NA,TRBJ2-3,14,NA,TRBV5-1,TGCGCCAGCAGCAGGGACTCTCAGGGGGATACGCAGTATTTT,CASSRDSQGDTQYF
NA,TRBJ2-5,11,NA,TRBV7-2,TGTGCCAGCCAGGCTTCAGAGACCCAGTACTTC,CASQASETQYF
TRBD1,TRBJ1-2,14,NA,TRBV19,TGTGCCAGTAGTAATGGCAGGACAGGGGTCGGCTACACCTTC,CASSNGRTGVGYTF
NA,TRBJ2-3,15,NA,TRBV13,TGTGCCAGCAGCGCCAATCAGGTAAAAACAGATACGCAGTATTTT,CASSANQVKTDTQYF
TRBD1,TRBJ1-2,14,NA,TRBV6-5,TGTGCCAGCAGTTATTTCGCAGGGGGTAGTGGCTACACCTTC,CASSYFAGGSGYTF
NA,TRBJ1-5,15,NA,TRBV7-9,TGTGCCAGCAGCTTAGACAGTGACTCTGGTCAGCCCCAGCATTTT,CASSLDSDSGQPQHF
TRBD1,TRBJ2-7,14,NA,TRBV28,TGTGCCAGCAGTTTCGGACAGGTACTTTACGAGCAGTACTTC,CASSFGQVLYEQYF
NA,TRBJ1-1,12,NA,TRBV30,TGTGCCTCAAAGCGGGGGAACACTGAAGCTTTCTTT,CASKRGNTEAFF
TRBD1,TRBJ2-2,15,NA,TRBV5-6,TGTGCCAGCAGCTTGTACAGGGGGGACACCGGGGAGCTGTTTTTT,CASSLYRGDTGELFF
TRBD1,TRBJ1-1,12,NA,TRBV6-5,TGTGCCAGCAGTTACAGGGGGCGTAGGGCTTTCTTT,CASSYRGRRAFF
NA,TRBJ1-4,14,NA,TRBV19,TGTGCCAGTCAAAAACTGGCAACTAATGAAAAACTGTTTTTT,CASQKLATNEKLFF
NA,TRBJ1-1,11,NA,TRBV6-1,TGTGCCAGCAGTGGCTTCACTGAAGCTTTCTTT,CASSGFTEAFF
NA,TRBJ2-3,15,once,TRBV19,TGTGCCAGTACCACCAGCGGGTCGTACACAGATACGCAGTATTTT,CASTTSGSYTDTQYF
NA,TRBJ2-3,11,NA,TRBV11-2,TGTGCCAGCAGCCGCACAGATACGCAGTATTTT,CASSRTDTQYF
NA,TRBJ1-3,14,NA,TRBV4-2,TGTGCCAGCAGCCAAGACGTCCGTGGAAACACCATATATTTT,CASSQDVRGNTIYF
NA,TRBJ2-3,14,NA,TRBV19,TGTGCCAGTAAGGTGGAGTCGAGCACAGATACGCAGTATTTT,CASKVESSTDTQYF
NA,TRBJ1-5,15,NA,TRBV11-2,TGTGCCAGCAGCCTGTGGACGAGTGGTCATCAGCCCCAGCATTTT,CASSLWTSGHQPQHF
TRBD2,TRBJ2-7,16,NA,TRBV9,TGTGCCAGCAGCGTAGGCGGGACGGGAGGTCGGGACGAGCAGTACTTC,CASSVGGTGGRDEQYF
NA,TRBJ2-4,13,NA,TRBV11-3,TGTGCCAGCAGCTTAGACGCTCTCGGCAATCAGTACTTC,CASSLDALGNQYF
NA,TRBJ1-2,17,once,TRBV30,TGTGCCTGGAGCCCAGACCCGGGACTGATAAAGCGGTATGGCTACACCTTC,CAWSPDPGLIKRYGYTF
TRBD1,TRBJ1-5,14,NA,TRBV28,TGTGCCAGCAGTACGCGGACAGGGTTTCAGCCCCAGCATTTT,CASSTRTGFQPQHF
TRBD2,TRBJ2-1,14,NA,TRBV6-5,TGTGCCAGCAGTTACGGCGGTAGCGGGTATGAGCAGTTCTTC,CASSYGGSGYEQFF
NA,TRBJ1-1,12,few,TRBV2,TGTGCCAGCGTGGGGGAAGGAACTGAAGCTTTCTTT,CASVGEGTEAFF
NA,TRBJ1-4,14,NA,TRBV11-2,TGTGCCTGGAGGCGGGGGCCAACTAATGAAAAACTGTTTTTT,CAWRRGPTNEKLFF
NA,TRBJ2-1,14,NA,TRBV5-1,TGCGCCAGCAGCGGGCAGGACCGTTACAATGAGCAGTTCTTC,CASSGQDRYNEQFF
NA,TRBJ2-3,14,NA,TRBV28,TGTGCCAGCAGTTTAGGGTGGGGGGCAGATACGCAGTATTTT,CASSLGWGADTQYF
TRBD1,TRBJ2-2,14,NA,TRBV6-5,TGTGCCAGCAGGACAGGGCAAGGCACCGGGGAGCTGTTTTTT,CASRTGQGTGELFF
NA,TRBJ2-5,15,NA,TRBV14,TGTGCCAGCAGCCGGCAAGGGGGGCTAAGGGAGACCCAGTACTTC,CASSRQGGLRETQYF
TRBD1,TRBJ1-2,13,NA,TRBV19,TGTGCCAGTGGGGACAGGTTAAAATATGGCTACACCTTC,CASGDRLKYGYTF
NA,TRBJ2-7,14,NA,TRBV7-2,TGTGCCAGCAGCTTAGGGTCTGGGGGGAACGAGCAGTACTTC,CASSLGSGGNEQYF
NA,TRBJ2-7,17,NA,TRBV10-3,TGTGCCATCAGTGAGATTTCTGGGGGGATTAGCTCCTACGAGCAGTACTTC,CAISEISGGISSYEQYF
NA,TRBJ2-1,14,once,TRBV19,TGTGCCAGTAGTCTTCGGACTGGATACAATGAGCAGTTCTTC,CASSLRTGYNEQFF
TRBD1,TRBJ2-5,15,few,TRBV27,TGTGCCAGCAGTCCCTCGGACAGGCACTTAGGAGCCCAGTACTTC,CASSPSDRHLGAQYF
NA,TRBJ2-1,13,NA,TRBV5-1,TGCGCCAGCGGGCTACAGGGTGTCAGTGAGCAGTTCTTC,CASGLQGVSEQFF
NA,TRBJ2-6,14,NA,TRBV6-4,TGTGCCAGACTACGTTCGGGGGGGGCCAACGTCCTGACTTTC,CARLRSGGANVLTF
NA,TRBJ2-7,12,once,TRBV28,TGTGCCAGCAGCCTCCCTCAAAACGAGCAGTACTTC,CASSLPQNEQYF
NA,TRBJ2-7,16,NA,TRBV7-2,TGTGCCAGCAGCTTAGTTCACCTTGGGCTGGCCTACGAGCAGTACTTC,CASSLVHLGLAYEQYF
NA,TRBJ1-1,15,once,TRBV4-3,TGCGCCAGCAGCCAAGATTTCACAGTGCAAACTGAAGCTTTCTTT,CASSQDFTVQTEAFF
NA,TRBJ2-7,12,once,TRBV30,TGTGCCTGGAGTGGCCGGACAGACGAGCAGTACTTC,CAWSGRTDEQYF
TRBD1,TRBJ1-1,14,once,TRBV11-2,TGTGCCAGCAGCTTATTACAGGGGTTAACTGAGGCTTTCTTT,CASSLLQGLTEAFF
NA,TRBJ2-3,14,NA,TRBV4-2,TGTGCCAGCAGCCCCCGCGGCCGCACAGATACGCAGTATTTT,CASSPRGRTDTQYF
NA,TRBJ1-1,14,NA,TRBV2,TGTGCCAGCAGAATTGGGCAGTTGAACACTGAAGCTTTCTTT,CASRIGQLNTEAFF